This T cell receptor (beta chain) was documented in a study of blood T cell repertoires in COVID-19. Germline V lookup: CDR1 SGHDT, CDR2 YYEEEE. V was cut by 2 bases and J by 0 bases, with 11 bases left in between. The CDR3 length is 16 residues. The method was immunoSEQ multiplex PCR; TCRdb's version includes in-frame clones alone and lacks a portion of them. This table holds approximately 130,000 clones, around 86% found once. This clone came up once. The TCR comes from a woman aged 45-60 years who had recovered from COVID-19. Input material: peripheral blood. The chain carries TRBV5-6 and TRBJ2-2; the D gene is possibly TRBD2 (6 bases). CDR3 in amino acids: CASSLVGLSNTGELFF. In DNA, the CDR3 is TGTGCCAGCAGCTTAGTGGGACTGTCGAACACCGGGGAGCTGTTTTTT.